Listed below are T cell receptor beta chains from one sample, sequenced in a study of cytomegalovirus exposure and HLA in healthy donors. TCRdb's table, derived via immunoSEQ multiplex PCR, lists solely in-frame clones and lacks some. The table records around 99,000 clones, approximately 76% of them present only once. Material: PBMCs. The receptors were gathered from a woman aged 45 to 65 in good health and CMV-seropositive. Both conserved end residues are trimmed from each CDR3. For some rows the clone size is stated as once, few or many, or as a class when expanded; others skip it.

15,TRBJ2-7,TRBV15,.,ATSNWAPGTSSYEQY
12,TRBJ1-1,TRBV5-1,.,ASSPQGGSTEAF
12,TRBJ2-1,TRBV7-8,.,ASTVRGASNEQF
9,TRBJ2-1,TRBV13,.,ASSLAREQF
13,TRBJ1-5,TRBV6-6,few,ASSYRTVSNQPQH
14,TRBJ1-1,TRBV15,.,ATSTRTGAGYTEAF
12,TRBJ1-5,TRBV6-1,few,ASSSSGGNQPQH
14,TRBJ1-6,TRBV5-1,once,ASSTAGVPSESPLH
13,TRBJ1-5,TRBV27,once,ASSPVQGWGQPQH
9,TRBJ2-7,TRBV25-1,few,ASSDRGRQY